One sample yielded the 2 T cell receptor beta chains listed below, sequenced in a study of blood T cell repertoires in COVID-19. Clones were sequenced by immunoSEQ multiplex PCR, and TCRdb holds only the in-frame ones, with some missing. The sample comprises about 75,000 clones, 65% to 90% of which are singletons, and around 6.3% rests with the top ten. The sequencing input was peripheral blood. Every receptor here comes from a man older than 75 with COVID-19, enrolled during active disease.

This clone was picked up a small number of times. This chain uses TRBV28 with TRBJ1-2, with D perhaps TRBD1 (6 bases). The CDR3 extends over 13 amino acids. The germline V gene has CDR1 MDHEN and CDR2 SYDVKM. V lost 4 bases to trimming and J lost 10 bases, with 16 bases between them. CDR3 loop: CASSSTGKGDYTF. The CDR3 DNA sequence: TGTGCCAGCAGTTCAACAGGGAAAGGGGACTACACCTTC.

V and J are TRBV7-3 and TRBJ2-1; TRBD2 might be the D (5 bases). The germline V gene has CDR1 SGHTA and CDR2 FQGTGA. This CDR3 contains 14 residues. The V and J ends lost 4 bases and 8 bases respectively, with 15 bases between them. The CDR3 bases are TGTGCCAGCAGCTACGGGGATGAGGACGATGAGCAGTTCTTC. This gives the protein CASSYGDEDDEQFF.